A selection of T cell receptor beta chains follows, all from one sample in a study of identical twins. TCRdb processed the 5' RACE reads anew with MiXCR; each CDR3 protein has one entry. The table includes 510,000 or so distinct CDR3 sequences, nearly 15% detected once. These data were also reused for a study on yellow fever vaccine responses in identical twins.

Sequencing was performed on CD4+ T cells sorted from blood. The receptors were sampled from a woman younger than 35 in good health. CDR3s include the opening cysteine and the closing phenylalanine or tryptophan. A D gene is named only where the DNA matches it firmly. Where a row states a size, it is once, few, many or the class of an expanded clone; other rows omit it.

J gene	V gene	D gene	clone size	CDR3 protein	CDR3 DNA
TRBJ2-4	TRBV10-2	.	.	CASRTDLAKNIQYF	TGCGCCAGCAGGACAGACCTAGCCAAAAACATTCAGTACTTC
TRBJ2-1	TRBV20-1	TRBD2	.	CSAIAGVYNEQFF	TGCAGTGCAATAGCGGGGGTATACAATGAGCAGTTCTTC
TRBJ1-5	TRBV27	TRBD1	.	CASSRGTGGGNQPQHF	TGTGCCAGCAGCCGTGGGACAGGGGGGGGAAATCAGCCCCAGCATTTT
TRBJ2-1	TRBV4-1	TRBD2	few	CASSQDPTSGGGNEQFF	TGCGCCAGCAGCCAAGATCCCACCAGCGGGGGGGGCAATGAGCAGTTCTTC
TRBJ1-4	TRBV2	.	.	CASSAPTTNEKLFF	TGTGCCAGCAGTGCGCCAACAACTAATGAAAAACTGTTTTTT
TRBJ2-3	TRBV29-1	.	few	CSVEDEGYLNTDTQYF	TGCAGCGTTGAAGATGAGGGCTACCTAAACACAGATACGCAGTATTTT
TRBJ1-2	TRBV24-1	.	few	CATSVGGEAVIGYTF	TGTGCCACCAGTGTTGGTGGCGAGGCGGTAATTGGCTACACCTTC
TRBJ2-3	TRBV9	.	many	CASSVETRRDTQYF	TGTGCCAGCAGCGTAGAAACTCGGCGGGATACGCAGTATTTT
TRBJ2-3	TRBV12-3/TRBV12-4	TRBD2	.	CASSFLAGFSTHTQYF	TGTGCCAGCAGTTTCTTAGCGGGATTTAGCACACATACGCAGTATTTT
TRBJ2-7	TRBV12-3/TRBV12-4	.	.	CASSYRPYEQYF	TGTGCCAGCAGCTACCGACCCTACGAGCAGTACTTC
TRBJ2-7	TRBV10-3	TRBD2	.	CAISEFKGTSGKDEQYF	TGTGCCATCAGTGAGTTCAAAGGGACTAGCGGGAAAGACGAGCAGTACTTC
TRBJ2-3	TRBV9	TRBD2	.	CASSVGLVGGPADTQYF	TGTGCCAGCAGCGTCGGTTTGGTGGGAGGGCCGGCAGATACGCAGTATTTT
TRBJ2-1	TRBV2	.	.	CASSDVGGSYNEQFF	TGTGCCAGCAGTGACGTCGGGGGCTCTTACAATGAGCAGTTCTTC
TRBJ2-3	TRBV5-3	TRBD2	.	CAMSPGEGLAGARDTQYF	TGTGCCATGAGCCCTGGAGAGGGGCTAGCGGGAGCAAGGGATACGCAGTATTTT
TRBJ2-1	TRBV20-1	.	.	CSAQGWDLGYNEQFF	TGCAGTGCCCAAGGCTGGGACTTAGGGTACAATGAGCAGTTCTTC
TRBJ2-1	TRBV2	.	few	CASRPPGYNEQFF	TGTGCCAGCAGACCCCCCGGATACAATGAGCAGTTCTTC
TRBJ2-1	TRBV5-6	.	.	CASSGTAMSSYNEQFF	TGTGCCAGCAGCGGCACCGCGATGAGCTCCTACAATGAGCAGTTCTTC
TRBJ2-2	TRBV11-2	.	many	CASSFAGQSTGELFF	TGTGCCAGCAGCTTCGCGGGGCAGAGCACCGGGGAGCTGTTTTTT
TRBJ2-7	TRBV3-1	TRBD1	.	CASGQGRYEQYF	TGTGCCAGCGGACAGGGGAGATACGAGCAGTACTTC
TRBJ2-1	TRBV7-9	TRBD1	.	CASSRGQGFHEQFF	TGTGCCAGCAGCCGGGGACAGGGGTTCCATGAGCAGTTCTTC
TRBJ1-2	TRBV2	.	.	CASSEAHLSPYGYTF	TGTGCCAGCAGTGAAGCCCACCTGAGTCCCTATGGCTACACCTTC
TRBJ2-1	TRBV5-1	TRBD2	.	CASFPRLVAGGRSYNEQFF	TGCGCCAGCTTCCCGCGGCTGGTAGCGGGGGGCCGCTCCTACAATGAGCAGTTCTTC
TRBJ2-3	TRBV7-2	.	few	CASSLKTALGTQYF	TGTGCCAGCAGCTTAAAGACTGCCCTTGGTACGCAGTATTTT
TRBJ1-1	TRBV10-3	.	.	CAISRGASTEAFF	TGTGCCATATCCCGGGGGGCGAGTACTGAAGCTTTCTTT
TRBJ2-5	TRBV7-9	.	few	CASSFWGGRHQETQYF	TGTGCCAGCAGCTTTTGGGGTGGGAGGCATCAAGAGACCCAGTACTTC
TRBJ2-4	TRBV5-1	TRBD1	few	CASRQGAEGKNIQYF	TGCGCCAGCCGACAGGGGGCTGAGGGCAAAAACATTCAGTACTTC
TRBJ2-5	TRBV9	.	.	CASSPEGGGGETQYF	TGTGCCAGCAGCCCCGAGGGGGGGGGTGGCGAGACCCAGTACTTC
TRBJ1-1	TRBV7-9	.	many	CASSLITGYTEAFF	TGTGCCAGCAGCTTGATTACAGGGTACACTGAAGCTTTCTTT
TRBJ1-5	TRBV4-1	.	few	CASSQPTGASNQPQHF	TGCGCCAGCAGCCAACCGACAGGAGCCAGCAATCAGCCCCAGCATTTT
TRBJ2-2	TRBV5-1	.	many	CASSFDMNTGELFF	TGCGCCAGCAGCTTTGATATGAACACCGGGGAGCTGTTTTTT
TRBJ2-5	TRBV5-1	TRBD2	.	CASSFPGTSGRETQYF	TGCGCCAGCAGCTTTCCCGGGACTAGCGGGAGAGAGACCCAGTACTTC
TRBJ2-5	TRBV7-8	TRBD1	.	CASSRTGGGGFQETQYF	TGTGCCAGCAGCCGGACAGGGGGCGGTGGGTTCCAAGAGACCCAGTACTTC
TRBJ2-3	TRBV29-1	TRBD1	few	CSANRDRGITLATDTQYF	TGCAGCGCCAACCGGGACAGGGGCATAACCCTAGCCACAGATACGCAGTATTTT
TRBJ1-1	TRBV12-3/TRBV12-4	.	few	CASSLASQNTEAFF	TGTGCCAGCAGTTTAGCCAGCCAGAACACTGAAGCTTTCTTT
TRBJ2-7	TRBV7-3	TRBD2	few	CASSLRPGGFYEQYF	TGTGCCAGCAGCTTAAGGCCGGGAGGGTTTTACGAGCAGTACTTC
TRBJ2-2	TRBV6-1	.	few	CASSGARKGPGELFF	TGTGCCAGCAGTGGGGCCCGGAAGGGGCCCGGGGAGCTGTTTTTT
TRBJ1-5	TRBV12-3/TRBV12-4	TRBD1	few	CASSLEGTGPHQPQHF	TGTGCCAGCAGTTTAGAAGGGACAGGGCCCCATCAGCCCCAGCATTTT
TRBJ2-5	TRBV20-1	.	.	CSARLAGYQETQYF	TGCAGTGCTAGGCTAGCTGGGTACCAAGAGACCCAGTACTTC
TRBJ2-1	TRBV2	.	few	CASSRQEVYNEQFF	TGTGCCAGCAGCCGACAGGAGGTTTACAATGAGCAGTTCTTC
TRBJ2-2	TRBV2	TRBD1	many	CASSAPGQGGGELFF	TGTGCCAGCAGCGCTCCGGGACAGGGTGGCGGGGAGCTGTTTTTT
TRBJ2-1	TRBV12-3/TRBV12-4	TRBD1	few	CASSPRTGLMGDEQFF	TGTGCCAGCAGTCCGCGGACAGGGCTCATGGGGGATGAGCAGTTCTTC
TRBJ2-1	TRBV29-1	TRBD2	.	CSGQSGLVLNEQFF	TGCAGCGGTCAGTCGGGACTAGTGTTGAATGAGCAGTTCTTC
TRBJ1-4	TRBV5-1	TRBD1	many	CASSPGTAFNEKLFF	TGCGCCAGCAGCCCGGGGACAGCGTTTAATGAAAAACTGTTTTTT
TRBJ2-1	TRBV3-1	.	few	CASSQYGENEQFF	TGTGCCAGCAGCCAATACGGCGAAAATGAGCAGTTCTTC
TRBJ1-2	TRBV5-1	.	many	CASSLGRSGYGYTF	TGCGCCAGCAGCTTGGGACGATCGGGCTATGGCTACACCTTC
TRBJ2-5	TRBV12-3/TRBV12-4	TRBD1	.	CASSLWGQGAGETQYF	TGTGCCAGCAGTTTATGGGGGCAGGGGGCAGGGGAGACCCAGTACTTC
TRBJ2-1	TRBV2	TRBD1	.	CASSAGTGRGDEQFF	TGTGCCAGCAGTGCAGGGACAGGGCGGGGAGATGAGCAGTTCTTC
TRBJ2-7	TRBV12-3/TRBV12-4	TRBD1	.	CASSKPGQGYGEQYF	TGTGCCAGCAGTAAACCGGGACAGGGCTACGGCGAGCAGTACTTC
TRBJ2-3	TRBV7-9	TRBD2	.	CASSLDLLAGTDTQYF	TGTGCCAGCAGCTTAGACTTGCTAGCGGGAACAGATACGCAGTATTTT
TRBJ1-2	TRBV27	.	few	CASRVAGRGYTF	TGTGCCAGCAGGGTGGCAGGGAGAGGCTACACCTTC